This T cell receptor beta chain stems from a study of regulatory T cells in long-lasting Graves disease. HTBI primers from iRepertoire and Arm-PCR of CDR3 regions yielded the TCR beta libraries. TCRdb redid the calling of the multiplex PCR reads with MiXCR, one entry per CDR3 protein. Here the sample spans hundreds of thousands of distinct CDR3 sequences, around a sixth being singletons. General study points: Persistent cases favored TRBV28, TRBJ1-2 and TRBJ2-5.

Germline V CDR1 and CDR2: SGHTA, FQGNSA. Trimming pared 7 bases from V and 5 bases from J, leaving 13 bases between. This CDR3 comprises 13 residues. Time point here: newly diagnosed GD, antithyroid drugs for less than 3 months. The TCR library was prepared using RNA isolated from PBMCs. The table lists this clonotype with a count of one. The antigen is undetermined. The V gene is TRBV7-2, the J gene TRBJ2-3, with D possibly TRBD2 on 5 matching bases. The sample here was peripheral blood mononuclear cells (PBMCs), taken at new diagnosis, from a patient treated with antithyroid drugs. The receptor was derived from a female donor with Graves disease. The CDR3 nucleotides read TGTGCCAGCAATGGAGGCTTCCTAGATACGCAGTATTTT. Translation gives CASNGGFLDTQYF.